Presented here are 10 T cell receptor beta chains from one specimen sequenced in a study of cytomegalovirus exposure and HLA in healthy donors. PCR primers comprised 60 Vbeta and 13 Jbeta primers. Profiled with immunoSEQ multiplex PCR; TCRdb holds only in-frame clones, not every one. The data hold some 110,000 clones, with almost 80% observed a single time. Material: PBMCs. The receptors stem from a man aged 55 to 70 in good health and CMV-seropositive.

The chain carries TRBV19 and TRBJ1-2, with 9 bases fitting TRBD1. The germline gives CDR1 LNHDA, CDR2 SQIVND (reference sequence). V was pared by 7 bases and J by 8 bases, with 14 bases of the junction left unmatched. CDR3 length: 15 residues. The CDR3, as DNA: TGTGCCAGTATACCTAGGGACAGGGCCACCCGGGGCTACACCTTC. Translated, it gives CASIPRDRATRGYTF.

The chain couples TRBV5-1 to TRBJ2-5, with TRBD2 matching over 12 bases. V shed 2 bases, J shed 5 bases, and the junction held 4 bases outside the gene matches. The CDR3 totals 15 residues. In germline, CDR1 is SGHRS, CDR2 YFSETQ. In nucleotides, the CDR3 is TGCGCCAGCAGCTTTGGGGGGACTAGCGGGGAGACCCAGTACTTC. Amino acids: CASSFGGTSGETQYF.

This clone was counted once. This chain joins TRBV5-1 and TRBJ2-1; 8 nucleotides align to TRBD2. This CDR3 spans 18 amino acids. Per the germline V gene, CDR1 is SGHRS and CDR2 is YFSETQ. J gave up 4 bases and V 0 bases, and 12 bases lay outside the gene matches. CDR3 sequence (DNA): TGCGCCAGCAGCTTGGAACCACCTCAGCGGGGGACGTACAATGAGCAGTTCTTC. Amino acids: CASSLEPPQRGTYNEQFF.

The chain uses TRBV28 and TRBJ1-5; maybe TRBD1 (5 bases). Trimming took 7 bases from V and 4 from J, leaving 14 bases between them. CDR1 and CDR2 from the germline V gene are MDHEN and SYDVKM. This CDR3 contains 14 residues. The CDR3: CASMIGAGNQPQHF. The CDR3 region has the DNA TGTGCCAGCATGATTGGGGCGGGGAATCAGCCCCAGCATTTT.

The chain employs TRBV6-1 and TRBJ2-7; TRBD1 might be the D (6 bases). V dropped 6 bases and J dropped 5 bases, with 11 bases sitting between them. Germline-derived CDR1 and CDR2 are MNHNS and SASEGT. There are 12 residues in the CDR3. CDR3 protein: CASRKDSHEQYF. CDR3 sequence (DNA): TGTGCCAGCAGGAAGGACAGCCACGAGCAGTACTTC.

The rearrangement uses TRBV19 and TRBJ2-3; 10 positions match TRBD2. The germline gives CDR1 LNHDA, CDR2 SQIVND (reference sequence). The CDR3 consists of 16 residues. With 3 bases clipped from V and 4 bases from J, the junction kept 7 bases outside the gene matches. The CDR3 is CASSIGAGGPPDTQYF. Written as DNA, the CDR3 is TGTGCCAGTAGTATTGGAGCGGGGGGGCCCCCAGATACGCAGTATTTT.

This clone has only one observation. The chain has TRBV7-8 and TRBJ1-2; possibly TRBD1 for D (6 bases). Per germline, CDR1 SGHVS and CDR2 FQNEAQ. V lost 5 bases to trimming and J lost 5 bases, with 12 bases between them. This CDR3 is built from 13 residues. The CDR3 region is CASSLDSNYGYTF. CDR3 nucleotides: TGTGCCAGCAGCCTGGACAGTAATTATGGCTACACCTTC.

The chain couples TRBV7-3 to TRBJ1-5, with D perhaps TRBD1 (6 bases). The CDR3 runs 13 residues. Trimming cost V 5 bases and J 6 bases, with 11 bases left between them. The germline V gene encodes CDR1 SGHTA and CDR2 FQGTGA. For the CDR3, the DNA is TGTGCCAGCAGCGAGATACAGGGTCAGCCCCAGCATTTT. Translated, it gives CASSEIQGQPQHF.

The chain recombines TRBV5-4 with TRBJ2-5; perhaps TRBD1 as D (5 bases). Germline V lookup: CDR1 SGHNT, CDR2 YYREEE (reference sequence). V lost 0 bases and J 5 bases, leaving 8 bases between the germline ends. The CDR3 covers 13 residues. The CDR3 loop reads CASSLEGLETQYF. The DNA of the CDR3 is TGTGCCAGCAGCTTGGAGGGGTTGGAGACCCAGTACTTC.

The rearrangement links TRBV6-6 to TRBJ1-5, with D unresolved. The V end was cut by 6 bases, the J end by 0 bases, with 9 bases between. The germline V gene encodes CDR1 MNHNY and CDR2 SVGAGI (reference sequence). The CDR3 spans 14 residues. The CDR3 is CASRAGGSNQPQHF. CDR3 sequence (DNA): TGTGCCAGCAGGGCGGGCGGTAGCAATCAGCCCCAGCATTTT.